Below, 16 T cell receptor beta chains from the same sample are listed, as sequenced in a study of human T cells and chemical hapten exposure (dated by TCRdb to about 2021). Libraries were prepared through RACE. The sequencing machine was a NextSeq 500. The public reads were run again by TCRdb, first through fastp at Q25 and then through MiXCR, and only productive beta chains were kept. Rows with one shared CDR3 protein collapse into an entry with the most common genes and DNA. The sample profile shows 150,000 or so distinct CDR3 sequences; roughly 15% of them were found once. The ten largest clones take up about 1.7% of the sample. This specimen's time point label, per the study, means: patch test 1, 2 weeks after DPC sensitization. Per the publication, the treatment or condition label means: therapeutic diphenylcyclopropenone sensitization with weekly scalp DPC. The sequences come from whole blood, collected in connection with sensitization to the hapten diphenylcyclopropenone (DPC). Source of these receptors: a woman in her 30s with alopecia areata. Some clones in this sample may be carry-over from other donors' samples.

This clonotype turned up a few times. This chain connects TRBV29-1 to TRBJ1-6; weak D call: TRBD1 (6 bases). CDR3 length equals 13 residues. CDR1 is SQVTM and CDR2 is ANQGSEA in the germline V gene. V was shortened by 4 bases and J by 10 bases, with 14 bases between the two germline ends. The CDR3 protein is CSVAADSGSPLHF. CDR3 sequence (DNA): TGCAGCGTTGCGGCGGACAGCGGATCACCCCTCCACTTT.

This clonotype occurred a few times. Written as DNA, the CDR3 is TGTGCCTCCACCGGCGGGGAGGGAGATACGCAGTATTTT. It encodes CASTGGEGDTQYF. The V call is TRBV30, the J call TRBJ2-3; 7 nucleotides align to TRBD2. This CDR3 contains 13 residues. After removal of 7 bases from V and 5 bases from J, the junction contained 9 bases not matched to a gene. Germline lookup yields CDR1 GTSNPN and CDR2 SVGIG (reference sequence).

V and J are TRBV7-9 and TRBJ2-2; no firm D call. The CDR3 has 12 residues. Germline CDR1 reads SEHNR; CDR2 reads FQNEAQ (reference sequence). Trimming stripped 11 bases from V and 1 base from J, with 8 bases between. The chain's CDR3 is CAGGLNTGELFF. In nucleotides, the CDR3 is TGTGCCGGCGGATTGAACACCGGGGAGCTGTTTTTT.

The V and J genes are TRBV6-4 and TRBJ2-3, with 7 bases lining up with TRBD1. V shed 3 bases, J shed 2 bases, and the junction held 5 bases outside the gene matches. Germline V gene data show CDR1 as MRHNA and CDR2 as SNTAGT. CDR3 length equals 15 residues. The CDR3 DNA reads TGTGCCAGCAGTGAACAGGGGTCCGTCACAGATACGCAGTATTTT. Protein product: CASSEQGSVTDTQYF.

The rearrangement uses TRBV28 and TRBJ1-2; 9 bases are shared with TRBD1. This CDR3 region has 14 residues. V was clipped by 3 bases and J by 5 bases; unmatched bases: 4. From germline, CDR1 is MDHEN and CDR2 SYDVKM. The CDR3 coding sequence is TGTGCCAGCAGTTTTGGGGACAGGGAGTATGGCTACACCTTC. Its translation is CASSFGDREYGYTF.

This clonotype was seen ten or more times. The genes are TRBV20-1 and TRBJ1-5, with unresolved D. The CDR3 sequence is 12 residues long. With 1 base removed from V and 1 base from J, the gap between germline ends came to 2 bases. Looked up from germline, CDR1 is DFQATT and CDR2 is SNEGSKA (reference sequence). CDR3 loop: CSARGSNQPQHF. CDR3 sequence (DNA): TGCAGTGCTAGAGGAAGCAATCAGCCCCAGCATTTT.

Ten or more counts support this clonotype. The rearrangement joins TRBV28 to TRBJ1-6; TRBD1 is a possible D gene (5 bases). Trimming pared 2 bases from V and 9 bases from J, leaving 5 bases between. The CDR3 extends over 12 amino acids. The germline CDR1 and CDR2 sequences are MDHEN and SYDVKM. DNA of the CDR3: TGTGCCAGCAGTTTAGGGGGTTCACCCCTCCACTTT. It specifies CASSLGGSPLHF.

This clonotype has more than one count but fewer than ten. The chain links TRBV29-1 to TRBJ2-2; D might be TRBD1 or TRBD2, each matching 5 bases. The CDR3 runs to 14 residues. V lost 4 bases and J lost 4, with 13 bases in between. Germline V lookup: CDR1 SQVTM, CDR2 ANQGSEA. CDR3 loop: CSVVAGAGTGELFF. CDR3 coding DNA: TGCAGCGTTGTCGCCGGGGCCGGCACCGGGGAGCTGTTTTTT.

As DNA, the CDR3 is TGTGCCAGCAGCTTAGCGGAGACAGGGGGTAATTCACCCCTCCACTTT. Translated, it gives CASSLAETGGNSPLHF. The chain links TRBV13 to TRBJ1-6; 9 nucleotides agree with TRBD1. The germline V gene has CDR1 PRHDT and CDR2 FYEKMQ (reference sequence). Unmatched junction bases numbered 4, after V lost 1 base and J lost 6 bases. The CDR3 sequence is 16 residues long.

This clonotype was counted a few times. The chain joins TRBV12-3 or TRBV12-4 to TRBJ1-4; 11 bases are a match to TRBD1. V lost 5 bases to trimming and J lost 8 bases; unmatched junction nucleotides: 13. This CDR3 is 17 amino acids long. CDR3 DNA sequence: TGTGCCAGCAGTACGAATACTCCGGGACAGGGGGGAGAAAAACTGTTTTTT. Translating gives CASSTNTPGQGGEKLFF.

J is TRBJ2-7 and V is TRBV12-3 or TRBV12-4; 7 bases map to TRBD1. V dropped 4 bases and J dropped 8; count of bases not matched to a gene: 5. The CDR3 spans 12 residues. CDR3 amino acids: CASSSGQSKQYF. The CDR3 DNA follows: TGTGCCAGCAGTTCGGGACAGTCCAAGCAGTACTTC.

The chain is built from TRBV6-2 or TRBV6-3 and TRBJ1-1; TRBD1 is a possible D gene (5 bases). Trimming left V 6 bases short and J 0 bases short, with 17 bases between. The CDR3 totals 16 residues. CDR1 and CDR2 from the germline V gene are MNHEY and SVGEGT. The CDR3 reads CASSPLRGGLNTEAFF. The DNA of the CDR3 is TGTGCCAGCAGCCCCCTACGTGGGGGGTTGAACACTGAAGCTTTCTTT.

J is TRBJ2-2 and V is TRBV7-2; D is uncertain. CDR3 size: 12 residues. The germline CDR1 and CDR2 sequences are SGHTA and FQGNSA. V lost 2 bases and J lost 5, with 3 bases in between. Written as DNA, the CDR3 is TGTGCCAGCAGCTTACCTACCGGGGAGCTGTTTTTT. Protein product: CASSLPTGELFF. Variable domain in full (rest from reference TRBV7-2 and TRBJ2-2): GAGVSQSPSNKVTEKGKDVELRCDPISGHTALYWYRQSLGQGLEFLIYFQGNSAPDKSGLPSDRFSAERTGGSVSTLTIQRTQQEDSAVYLCASSLPTGELFFGEGSRLTVL.

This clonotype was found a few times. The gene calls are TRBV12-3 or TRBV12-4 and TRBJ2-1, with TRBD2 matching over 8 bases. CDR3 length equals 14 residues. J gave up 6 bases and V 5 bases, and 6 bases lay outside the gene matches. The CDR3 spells CASSRTSPANEQFF. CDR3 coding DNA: TGTGCCAGCAGTCGGACTAGCCCCGCCAATGAGCAGTTCTTC.

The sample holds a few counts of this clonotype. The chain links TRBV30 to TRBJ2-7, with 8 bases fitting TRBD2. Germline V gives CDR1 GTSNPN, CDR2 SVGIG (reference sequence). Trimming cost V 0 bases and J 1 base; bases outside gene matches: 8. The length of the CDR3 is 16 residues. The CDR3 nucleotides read TGTGCCTGGAGTGTACGTAGCGGGGTTGGGTCCTACGAGCAGTACTTC. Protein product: CAWSVRSGVGSYEQYF.

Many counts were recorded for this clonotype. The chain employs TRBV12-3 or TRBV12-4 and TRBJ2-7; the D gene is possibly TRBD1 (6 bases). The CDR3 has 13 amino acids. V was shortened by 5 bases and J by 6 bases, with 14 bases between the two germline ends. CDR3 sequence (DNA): TGTGCCAGCAGTGCGAACAGGGCTGGCGAGCAGTACTTC. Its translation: CASSANRAGEQYF.